These T cell receptor beta chains were read from a single sample in a study of early T cells in non-severe SARS-CoV-2 infection. In TCRdb, the 5' RACE reads were re-called with MiXCR into one record per CDR3 protein. Among tens of thousands of distinct CDR3 sequences listed, 5.3% were seen once. The sequenced sample consisted of whole blood. All receptors come from an adult who was a healthcare worker with PCR-confirmed SARS-CoV-2 infection or an uninfected control (not recorded which). Each CDR3 is given without its conserved first and last residue. D genes are given only for firm matches.

J gene | D gene | V gene | CDR3 protein
TRBJ1-5 | . | TRBV6-1 | ASSEAGGGLKPQH
TRBJ2-1 | . | TRBV6-2/TRBV6-3 | ASSYSIGQYSYNEQF
TRBJ2-1 | . | TRBV3-2 | ASSLLAWSSYNEQF
TRBJ2-3 | TRBD2 | TRBV7-9 | ASSSGLGTNTDTQY
TRBJ2-7 | . | TRBV20-1 | SARAYGDRTYEQY
TRBJ2-3 | . | TRBV20-1 | SARLVGTDTQY
TRBJ2-1 | . | TRBV10-2 | ASRRGEGEQF
TRBJ1-1 | . | TRBV27 | ASSLSAVNTEAF
TRBJ1-2 | . | TRBV12-3/TRBV12-4 | ASTPQRFNYGYT
TRBJ2-7 | . | TRBV7-9 | ASSVVGNEQY
TRBJ1-1 | . | TRBV3-1 | ASWGLGTEAF
TRBJ2-1 | . | TRBV6-2/TRBV6-3 | ASSLQLHNEQF
TRBJ2-2 | . | TRBV5-1 | ASRRTNTGELF
TRBJ2-7 | TRBD1 | TRBV19 | ASSRGQGTYEQY
TRBJ2-5 | TRBD2 | TRBV7-7 | ASSQTSGGAETQY
TRBJ2-5 | . | TRBV7-6 | ASSFKETQY
TRBJ1-6 | . | TRBV12-3/TRBV12-4 | ASSPARQSLSSPLH
TRBJ1-6 | . | TRBV6-5 | ASTLRTPSSYNSPLH
TRBJ2-5 | . | TRBV7-9 | ASSPVAGLMQETQY
TRBJ2-3 | TRBD2 | TRBV7-6 | ASSLARETDTQY
TRBJ2-1 | TRBD1 | TRBV9 | ASSVEGGRYNEQF
TRBJ2-1 | TRBD1 | TRBV28 | ASNLVTGTDEQF
TRBJ1-2 | TRBD1 | TRBV28 | ASRATDRGYGYT
TRBJ2-3 | . | TRBV5-1 | ASSMEGQSTDTQY
TRBJ1-1 | . | TRBV18 | ASSPPGRPNTEAF
TRBJ2-1 | TRBD2 | TRBV7-2 | ASSPTSGSWANNEQF
TRBJ2-5 | TRBD2 | TRBV2 | ASSYREGETQY
TRBJ2-3 | . | TRBV20-1 | SAERRDTQY
TRBJ2-3 | . | TRBV4-2 | ASSQGGALKETDTQY
TRBJ1-1 | TRBD1 | TRBV6-5 | ASSQQGKVTEAF
TRBJ1-1 | . | TRBV7-9 | ASSLEGAEAF
TRBJ2-2 | . | TRBV11-3 | ASSLAGGGTGELF
TRBJ2-3 | TRBD2 | TRBV4-3 | ASSLTSGRGDTQY
TRBJ2-1 | . | TRBV19 | ASSILPTYNEQF
TRBJ2-5 | . | TRBV7-2 | ASSLAGGLETQY
TRBJ1-2 | . | TRBV12-5 | ASGPQLGGYT
TRBJ2-1 | TRBD2 | TRBV7-2 | ASSLVVLAGGYNEQF
TRBJ2-1 | TRBD1 | TRBV3-1 | ASSQDAWDRASISYNEQF
TRBJ2-2 | . | TRBV15 | ATSRDRDLTGELF
TRBJ1-5 | . | TRBV29-1 | SVVDGYNQPQH
TRBJ1-4 | . | TRBV20-1 | SARDLGPEKLF
TRBJ1-4 | . | TRBV20-1 | SARDTGTNEKLF
TRBJ2-1 | TRBD2 | TRBV18 | ASSPSGLAGYNEQF
TRBJ2-5 | TRBD2 | TRBV4-3 | ASSQGLAQETQY
TRBJ2-1 | . | TRBV4-2 | ASEGGNEQF
TRBJ2-2 | . | TRBV6-5 | ASSTRPRTNTGELF
TRBJ1-4 | . | TRBV7-3 | ASSLTPRGNEKLF
TRBJ2-1 | . | TRBV7-6 | ASSPSFYNEQF
TRBJ1-2 | . | TRBV6-1 | ASSEYAGYT
TRBJ1-6 | TRBD1 | TRBV7-8 | ASSTDRESYNSPLH
TRBJ2-3 | TRBD1 | TRBV7-9 | ASSQRTGSGTQY
TRBJ2-2 | . | TRBV28 | ASSPGAGELF
TRBJ2-2 | . | TRBV29-1 | SGQNTGELF
TRBJ1-2 | . | TRBV5-1 | ASSPMDYGYT
TRBJ1-3 | . | TRBV28 | ATWGNTIY